Listed below are T cell receptor beta chains from one sample, sequenced in a study of blood T cell repertoires in COVID-19. The assay was immunoSEQ multiplex PCR, and TCRdb's table has in-frame clones only and misses some. The data hold about 170,000 clones, with 90% to 95% observed a single time. The specimen sequenced was peripheral blood. These receptors came from a man aged 50-60 years with acute or convalescent COVID-19. CDR3s include the opening cysteine and the closing phenylalanine or tryptophan. The D gene is left open where the match is weak.

. TRBJ2-6 TRBV7-9 TGTGCCAGCAGCTTTCGCCCGCAGGGTTCAGGGGCCAACGTCCTGACTTTC CASSFRPQGSGANVLTF
. TRBJ2-7 TRBV7-2 TGTGCCAGCAGCTTAGAGCACGAGCAGTACTTC CASSLEHEQYF
. TRBJ1-3 TRBV18 TGTGCCAGCTCACCGTTTGCACGGGACTCTGGAAACACCATATATTTT CASSPFARDSGNTIYF
TRBD2 TRBJ2-7 TRBV5-1 TGCGCCAGCAGCACGGGACTAGCGGACGAGCAGTACTTC CASSTGLADEQYF
TRBD1 TRBJ1-6 TRBV7-6 TGTGCCAGCAGCTTTAACACGCCGGGACAGGGGGTGTCTTCACCCCTCCACTTT CASSFNTPGQGVSSPLHF
TRBD2 TRBJ2-3 TRBV27 TGTGCCAGCAGTTCGACTAGCGGGAGAGGGGATACGCAGTATTTT CASSSTSGRGDTQYF
TRBD2 TRBJ2-1 TRBV6-8 TGTGCCAGCAGGCCTAAAACCGGGACTAGCAATGAGCAGTTCTTC CASRPKTGTSNEQFF
. TRBJ2-7 TRBV21-1 TGTGCCCGCCGGGACTACGAGCAGTACTTC CARRDYEQYF
TRBD1 TRBJ1-4 TRBV6-6 TGTGCCAGCAGCCGGGACAGGGCGAGTGAAAAACTGTTTTTT CASSRDRASEKLFF
. TRBJ2-1 TRBV19 TGTGCCAGTAGTATTGGGGGGAGTGAGCAGTTCTTC CASSIGGSEQFF
TRBD1 TRBJ2-3 TRBV28 TGTGCCAGTTCCGGACAGGGGTCAGATACGCAGTATTTT CASSGQGSDTQYF
. TRBJ1-3 TRBV19 TGTGCCAGTAGACAACAGGGAACAACTGGAAACACCATATATTTT CASRQQGTTGNTIYF
TRBD1 TRBJ1-5 TRBV18 TGTGCCAGCTCACCAAGTGGGACAGGGGATAGCAATCAGCCCCAGCATTTT CASSPSGTGDSNQPQHF
. TRBJ2-7 TRBV18 TGTGCCAGCTCCACGTCGGAGGCAGGGGCCTACGAGCAGTACTTC CASSTSEAGAYEQYF
. TRBJ1-1 TRBV4-1 TGCGCCAGCAGTTACAGGGATAACACTGAAGCTTTCTTT CASSYRDNTEAFF
. TRBJ2-1 TRBV11-2 TGTGCCAGCAGCTTAGGTGCCGTTAGTGAGCAGTTCTTC CASSLGAVSEQFF
. TRBJ1-2 TRBV12-5 TGTGCTAGTGGTGATCCACAGGGCCGTAAGGGCTACACCTTC CASGDPQGRKGYTF
. TRBJ1-1 TRBV19 TGTGCCAGTAGTATAGGTCCCCAGGCAGGGAACACTGAAGCTTTCTTT CASSIGPQAGNTEAFF
. TRBJ1-1 TRBV3-1/TRBV3-2 TGTGCCAGCAGCCAATTGGACAGCGGCACTGAAGCTTTCTTT CASSQLDSGTEAFF
. TRBJ2-1 TRBV27 TGTGCCAGCAGTGTCCCCGGGGGGCAACAAAGAAATGAGCAGTTCTTC CASSVPGGQQRNEQFF